The 24 T cell receptor beta chains below come from one sample, sequenced in a study of cytomegalovirus exposure and HLA in healthy donors. With 60 Vbeta and 13 Jbeta primers, the PCR was carried out. The table came from immunoSEQ multiplex PCR; TCRdb's copy has only in-frame clones and leaves some out. The sample shows about 190,000 clones, roughly 84% of them seen only once. The sequencing input was PBMCs. Source of these receptors: a boy aged 5 to 17 in good health and CMV-seronegative.

V and J are TRBV6-1 and TRBJ1-6; 10 bases are a match to TRBD1. This CDR3 contains 17 residues. J was trimmed by 3 bases and V by 4 bases; bases with no gene match: 6. Germline values: CDR1 MNHNS, CDR2 SASEGT. The CDR3 reads CASSANGQGGYNSPLHF. CDR3 DNA: TGTGCCAGCAGTGCCAATGGACAGGGGGGCTATAATTCACCCCTCCACTTT.

The rearrangement links TRBV7-6 to TRBJ2-3, with 9 bases fitting TRBD2. The CDR3 has 20 amino acids. Losses at the gene ends were 2 bases for V and 6 bases for J; bases not matched to a gene: 21. Germline V gene data show CDR1 as SGHVS and CDR2 as FNYEAQ. The CDR3: CASSLRAPVWAGGTWDTQYF. CDR3 coding DNA: TGTGCCAGCAGCTTACGCGCACCGGTTTGGGCGGGGGGGACCTGGGATACGCAGTATTTT. Based on the CDR3 plus reference TRBV7-6 and TRBJ2-3, the full variable domain is GAGVSQSPRYKVTKRGQDVALRCDPISGHVSLYWYRQALGQGPEFLTYFNYEAQQDKSGLPNDRFSAERPEGSISTLTIQRTEQRDSAMYRCASSLRAPVWAGGTWDTQYFGPGTRLTVL.

This rearrangement joins TRBV9 to TRBJ1-1; maybe TRBD1 (5 bases). Per the germline V gene, CDR1 is SGDLS and CDR2 is YYNGEE. This CDR3 is 16 amino acids long. Trimming removed 0 bases at V and 8 bases at J, with 20 bases between. The CDR3 region has the DNA TGTGCCAGCAGCGTAGACACTTGGGGGGGGGTGGGAGAAGCTTTCTTT. It is translated as CASSVDTWGGVGEAFF.

This clone occurred a few times. The chain recombines TRBV7-2 with TRBJ1-2; 12 bases agree with TRBD1. The trim removed 2 bases at V and 13 bases at J, leaving 11 bases unmatched. Looked up from germline, CDR1 is SGHTA and CDR2 is FQGNSA. This CDR3 comprises 15 residues. As DNA, the CDR3 is TGTGCCAGCAGCTTAAGACCGGGACAGGGGGCTAGCTGCACCTTC. As protein: CASSLRPGQGASCTF.

J is TRBJ2-1 and V is TRBV7-9; 9 bases match TRBD2. CDR1 is SEHNR, CDR2 FQNEAQ, per germline (reference sequence). The CDR3 runs to 17 residues. V gave up 5 bases and J gave up 5 bases; unmatched junction bases: 13. The CDR3 is CASSPTGGGAVNNEQFF. The CDR3, as DNA: TGTGCCAGCAGCCCCACGGGCGGGGGGGCGGTAAACAATGAGCAGTTCTTC.

V usage is TRBV7-8 and J usage is TRBJ2-1, with 8 bases identical to TRBD2. The J segment lost 8 bases and the V segment lost 1 base, leaving 4 bases of the junction unmatched. CDR1 is SGHVS, CDR2 FQNEAQ, per germline. There are 14 residues in the CDR3. CDR3 region: CASSLERGLDEQFF. The CDR3 DNA sequence: TGTGCCAGCAGCTTAGAGCGGGGGCTCGATGAGCAGTTCTTC.

The rearrangement joins TRBV29-1 to TRBJ2-1, with unresolved D. Germline V CDR1 and CDR2: SQVTM, ANQGSEA. CDR3 size: 10 residues. Trimming took 4 bases from V and 9 from J, leaving 7 bases between them. CDR3 in amino acids: CSVGLIEQFF. The CDR3 DNA reads as TGCAGCGTTGGACTCATTGAGCAGTTCTTC.

V usage is TRBV6-5 and J usage is TRBJ1-3; D is ambiguous. CDR3 length: 14 residues. Germline-derived CDR1 and CDR2 are MNHEY and SVGAGI. V shed 0 bases and J shed 3 bases, with 6 bases lying between them. CDR3 nucleotides: TGTGCCAGCAGTTACTCGATGAGTGGAAACACCATATATTTT. Its protein is CASSYSMSGNTIYF.

The rearrangement joins TRBV2 to TRBJ2-7, with D hard to call. The CDR3 extends over 16 amino acids. V gave up 0 bases and J gave up 2 bases, with 14 bases separating them. CDR1 and CDR2 from the germline V gene are SNHLY and FYNNEI. The CDR3, as DNA: TGTGCCAGCAGTGAAGCGTTGAGCAGGTTAGCCTACGAGCAGTACTTC. Translating gives CASSEALSRLAYEQYF. Based on the CDR3 plus reference TRBV2 and TRBJ2-7, the full variable domain is EPEVTQTPSHQVTQMGQEVILRCVPISNHLYFYWYRQILGQKVEFLVSFYNNEISEKSEIFDDQFSVERPDGSNFTLKIRSTKLEDSAMYFCASSEALSRLAYEQYFGPGTRLTVT.

The chain has TRBV19 and TRBJ1-1, with 8 bases fitting TRBD1. This CDR3 has 13 amino acids. Germline CDR1 LNHDA, CDR2 SQIVND (reference sequence). V lost 6 bases to trimming and J lost 4 bases; unmatched junction nucleotides: 4. The CDR3 sequence: CASRKTGGTEAFF. DNA of the CDR3: TGTGCCAGTAGAAAAACAGGGGGCACTGAAGCTTTCTTT. Combining the CDR3 with reference TRBV19 and TRBJ1-1 gives the whole variable domain DGGITQSPKYLFRKEGQNVTLSCEQNLNHDAMYWYRQDPGQGLRLIYYSQIVNDFQKGDIAEGYSVSREKKESFPLTVTSAQKNPTAFYLCASRKTGGTEAFFGQGTRLTVV.

This chain joins TRBV27 and TRBJ2-1, with D unresolved. The V gene lost 5 bases and the J gene lost 0 bases, with 8 bases spanning the gap. Germline CDR1 MNHEY, CDR2 SMNVEV (reference sequence). The CDR3 sequence is 14 residues long. CDR3 residues: CASSPTSSYNEQFF. The CDR3 region has the DNA TGTGCCAGCAGTCCGACAAGCTCCTACAATGAGCAGTTCTTC.

This sequence joins TRBV19 and TRBJ1-1; TRBD1 might be the D (5 bases). This CDR3 is built from 15 residues. Trimming shortened V by 10 bases and J by 0 bases, and 18 bases separated the two germline ends. Germline V gives CDR1 LNHDA, CDR2 SQIVND (reference sequence). The CDR3 sequence is CATKEMGGLNTEAFF. The DNA for the CDR3 is TGTGCCACCAAAGAGATGGGGGGATTGAACACTGAAGCTTTCTTT.

This rearrangement joins TRBV28 to TRBJ1-4, with 7 bases that match TRBD1. The germline CDR1 and CDR2 sequences are MDHEN and SYDVKM. The CDR3 runs to 15 residues. Unmatched junction bases numbered 7, after V lost 2 bases and J lost 7 bases. The CDR3 DNA reads TGTGCCAGCAGTTTACGACAGGGCCCGGGTGAAAAACTGTTTTTT. Amino acid sequence: CASSLRQGPGEKLFF.

Only a few counts were recorded for this clone. V and J are TRBV9 and TRBJ2-3; 7 bases agree with TRBD2. This CDR3 is built from 16 residues. V was clipped by 6 bases and J by 2 bases; unmatched bases: 12. Germline CDR1 SGDLS, CDR2 YYNGEE. The CDR3 here is CASTPGAGGYTDTQYF. The CDR3 DNA sequence: TGTGCCAGCACCCCCGGGGCCGGGGGGTACACAGATACGCAGTATTTT.

The chain combines TRBV5-4 with TRBJ2-1, with D tentatively TRBD2 (6 bases). Germline V gene data show CDR1 as SGHNT and CDR2 as YYREEE (reference sequence). The CDR3 loop spans 18 amino acids. V was trimmed by 0 bases and J by 0 bases, leaving 16 bases between them. In nucleotides, the CDR3 is TGTGCCAGCAGCTTGGCGGGTGGGCGGGGCCACTCCTACAATGAGCAGTTCTTC. Protein product: CASSLAGGRGHSYNEQFF.

The rearrangement links TRBV9 to TRBJ2-7; possibly TRBD1 for D (5 bases). This CDR3 comprises 11 residues. V lost 3 bases to trimming and J lost 4 bases, with 5 bases between them. Germline lookup yields CDR1 SGDLS and CDR2 YYNGEE. This chain's CDR3 is CASSAGYEQYF. In DNA form, the CDR3 reads TGTGCCAGCAGCGCAGGGTACGAGCAGTACTTC. The full variable domain, with the rest looked up from reference TRBV9 and TRBJ2-7, is DSGVTQTPKHLITATGQRVTLRCSPRSGDLSVYWYQQSLDQGLQFLIQYYNGEERAKGNILERFSAQQFPDLHSELNLSSLELGDSALYFCASSAGYEQYFGPGTRLTVT.

The chain is built from TRBV30 and TRBJ2-7, with a tentative D call TRBD1 (6 bases). V dropped 8 bases and J dropped 0 bases, with 8 bases sitting between them. The CDR3 is 11 residues long. Germline V gene data show CDR1 as GTSNPN and CDR2 as SVGIG (reference sequence). The CDR3 DNA sequence: TGTGCCGGGACAATCTCCTACGAGCAGTACTTC. It codes for CAGTISYEQYF.

This clone was observed once. The CDR3 DNA is TGTGCCAGCAGCCAGTGGGACAGTGAATATGGCTACACCTTC. Its protein product is CASSQWDSEYGYTF. The chain links TRBV7-9 to TRBJ1-2; 7 bases match TRBD1. CDR3 length equals 14 residues. Germline V CDR1 and CDR2: SEHNR, FQNEAQ (reference sequence). With V trimmed by 5 bases and J by 5 bases, 8 bases remained unmatched. The whole variable domain, filled in from reference TRBV7-9 and TRBJ1-2, reads DTGVSQNPRHKITKRGQNVTFRCDPISEHNRLYWYRQTLGQGPEFLTYFQNEAQLEKSRLLSDRFSAERPKGSFSTLEIQRTEQGDSAMYLCASSQWDSEYGYTFGSGTRLTVV.

The genes are TRBV29-1 and TRBJ2-1; 7 bases match TRBD1. The length of the CDR3 is 16 residues. Germline lookup yields CDR1 SQVTM and CDR2 ANQGSEA. The V gene end was trimmed by 1 base and the J gene end by 1 base; junction bases not matched to a gene: 7. CDR3 coding DNA: TGCAGCGTTGAAGGTGGACAGGACAATTCCTACAATGAGCAGTTCTTC. This sequence encodes CSVEGGQDNSYNEQFF.

The gene calls are TRBV7-6 and TRBJ1-1; 9 positions match TRBD1. V lost 4 bases and J lost 5; bases outside the gene matches: 8. This CDR3 is built from 15 residues. Germline assignment: CDR1 SGHVS and CDR2 FNYEAQ. The CDR3 reads CASSSARTGETEAFF. The CDR3 DNA reads TGTGCCAGCAGCTCGGCCCGGACAGGGGAAACTGAAGCTTTCTTT.

The chain recombines TRBV30 with TRBJ2-7; no clear D gene. This CDR3 contains 12 residues. Per the germline V gene, CDR1 is GTSNPN and CDR2 is SVGIG (reference sequence). V lost 2 bases and J 3 bases, leaving 8 bases between the germline ends. In nucleotides, the CDR3 is TGTGCCTGGAGTACACAGATCTACGAGCAGTACTTC. As protein: CAWSTQIYEQYF. Full variable domain (remainder filled in from reference TRBV30 and TRBJ2-7): SQTIHQWPATLVQPVGSPLSLECTVEGTSNPNLYWYRQAAGRGLQLLFYSVGIGQISSEVPQNLSASRPQDRQFILSSKKLLLSDSGFYLCAWSTQIYEQYFGPGTRLTVT.

This chain uses TRBV5-1 with TRBJ1-3; the D is unclear. The germline V gene has CDR1 SGHRS and CDR2 YFSETQ. V gave up 0 bases and J gave up 1 base, with 14 bases separating them. The CDR3 extends over 17 amino acids. The CDR3 spells CASSLGSAVGSGNTIYF. The DNA of the CDR3 is TGCGCCAGCAGCTTGGGGTCCGCGGTGGGTTCTGGAAACACCATATATTTT.

The gene calls are TRBV15 and TRBJ2-3, with D perhaps matching TRBD1 (6 bases). The CDR3 sequence is 12 residues long. The ends were cut back, 5 bases at V and 3 bases at J, with 6 bases in the middle. Germline V gene data show CDR1 as LNHNV and CDR2 as YYDKDF (reference sequence). CDR3 amino acids: CATSQGTDTQYF. The CDR3 DNA reads as TGTGCCACCAGCCAGGGGACAGATACGCAGTATTTT.

There are a few counts of this clone. The V and J genes are TRBV30 and TRBJ1-4, with D unclear. The CDR3 is 12 amino acids. Deletions cut 7 bases from V and 8 bases from J, with 14 bases between. Germline V gene lookup returns CDR1 GTSNPN and CDR2 SVGIG (reference sequence). The CDR3, as DNA: TGTGCCTTAGCCCTTACCGGGGAAAAACTGTTTTTT. Amino acid sequence: CALALTGEKLFF.